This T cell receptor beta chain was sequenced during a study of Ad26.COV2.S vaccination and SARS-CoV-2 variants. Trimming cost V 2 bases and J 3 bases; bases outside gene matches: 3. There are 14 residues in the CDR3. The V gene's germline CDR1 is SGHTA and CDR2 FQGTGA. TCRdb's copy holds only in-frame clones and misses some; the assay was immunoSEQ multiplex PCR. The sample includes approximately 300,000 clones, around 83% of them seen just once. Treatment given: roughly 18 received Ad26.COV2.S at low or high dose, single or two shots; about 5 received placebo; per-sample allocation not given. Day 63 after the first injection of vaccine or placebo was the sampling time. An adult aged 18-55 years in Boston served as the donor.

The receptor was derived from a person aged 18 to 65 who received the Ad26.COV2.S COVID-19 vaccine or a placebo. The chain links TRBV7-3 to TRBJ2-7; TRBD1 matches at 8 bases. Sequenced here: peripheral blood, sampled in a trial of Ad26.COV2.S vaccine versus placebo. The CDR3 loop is CASSLGGTGYEQYF. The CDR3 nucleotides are TGTGCCAGCAGCTTAGGCGGGACAGGCTACGAGCAGTACTTC.